This T cell receptor (beta chain) came from a study of graft-versus-host responses after intestinal transplantation. Turning to the study itself: For approximately three years after anti-thymocyte globulin induction, all recipients took tacrolimus and steroids.

Whole-study findings and limits: Among recipient marrow samples, GvH clones were found; some appeared first in ileum or blood. Some patients had graft-donor T cell macrochimerism. In their allografts, the ratios of graft-versus-host to host-versus-graft T cell clones were high.

The ends lost 7 bases at V and 1 base at J; junction bases unmatched: 9. This CDR3 has 15 residues. Germline CDR1 is SNHLY and CDR2 is FYNNEI. Measured with immunoSEQ multiplex PCR; TCRdb has only the in-frame clones, and not every one. The sample yields 85,000 to 95,000 clones, about 92% seen once. A word on this clone: The antigen remains unidentified.

The source was unstimulated CD8+ T cells sorted from spleen or lymph node cells, collected before intestinal transplant. The receptor was derived from a human donor who received an intestinal transplant. This chain connects TRBV2 to TRBJ1-2; 7 bases line up with TRBD1. The CDR3 DNA reads TGTGCCAGCATCCCCAGGGACAGACTTAACTATGGCTACACCTTC. It specifies CASIPRDRLNYGYTF.